This TCR beta chain was recovered during a study of blood T cell repertoires in COVID-19. Sequencing was performed with immunoSEQ multiplex PCR; in TCRdb, only in-frame clones are kept and a portion is missing. Of around 190,000 clones listed, approximately 79% are singletons. The CDR3 is made up of 15 amino acids. Germline V gene lookup returns CDR1 MNHEY and CDR2 SVGEGT. V dropped 5 bases and J dropped 10 bases, with 18 bases sitting between them. The sequence was obtained from a woman in her 50s with acute or convalescent COVID-19. Source material: peripheral blood. V usage is TRBV6-2 or TRBV6-3 and J usage is TRBJ1-6; perhaps TRBD1 as D (6 bases). The CDR3 coding sequence is TGTGCCAGCAGTGACCGCGATAAAGGGGGATCACCCCTCCACTTT. This translates into CASSDRDKGGSPLHF.